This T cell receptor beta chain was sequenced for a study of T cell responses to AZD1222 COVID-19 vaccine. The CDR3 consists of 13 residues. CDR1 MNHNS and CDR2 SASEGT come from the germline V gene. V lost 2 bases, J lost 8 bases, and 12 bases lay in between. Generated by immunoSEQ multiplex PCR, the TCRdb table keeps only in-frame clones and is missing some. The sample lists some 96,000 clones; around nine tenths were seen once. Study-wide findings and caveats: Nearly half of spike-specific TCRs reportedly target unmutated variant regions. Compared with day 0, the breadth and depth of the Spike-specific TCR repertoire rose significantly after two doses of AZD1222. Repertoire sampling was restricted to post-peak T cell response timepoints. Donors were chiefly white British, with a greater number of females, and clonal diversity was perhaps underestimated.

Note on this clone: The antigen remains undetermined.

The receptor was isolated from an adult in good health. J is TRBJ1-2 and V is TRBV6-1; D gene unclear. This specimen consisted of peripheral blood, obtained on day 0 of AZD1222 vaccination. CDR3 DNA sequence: TGTGCCAGCAGTGAACGAACCCCGGGGGGCTACACCTTC. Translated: CASSERTPGGYTF.